The rows below give T cell receptor beta chains drawn from one sample of a study of cytomegalovirus exposure and HLA in healthy donors. The table came from immunoSEQ multiplex PCR; TCRdb's copy has only in-frame clones and leaves some out. The sample gives around 150,000 clones, roughly 80% of which show up once; roughly 6.2% is in the top ten. Sequences were obtained from PBMCs. The receptors shown here come from a male donor in good health and CMV-seropositive. Both conserved end residues are part of each CDR3. The D gene is left open where the match is weak.

CDR3nt: TGTGCCAGCAGCTTCACAGGGGACCCAGATACGCAGTATTTT
CDR3aa: CASSFTGDPDTQYF
v_gene: TRBV5-5
d_gene: TRBD1
j_gene: TRBJ2-3

CDR3nt: TGTGCCAGCAGCCGGGAGGGAGGCGGCTACACCTTC
CDR3aa: CASSREGGGYTF
v_gene: TRBV11-2
d_gene: NA
j_gene: TRBJ1-2

CDR3nt: TGTGCCAGCTCACCACGAGTCGGGGTCCGGGCGGAAGAGGTGCGGTACTTC
CDR3aa: CASSPRVGVRAEEVRYF
v_gene: TRBV18
d_gene: NA
j_gene: TRBJ2-7

CDR3nt: TGTGCCAGCGGGGACAGGGGTACCGAAGCTTTCTTT
CDR3aa: CASGDRGTEAFF
v_gene: TRBV9
d_gene: TRBD1
j_gene: TRBJ1-1

CDR3nt: TGTGCCAGCATATCGAGCGAAGCCTACGAGCAGTACTTC
CDR3aa: CASISSEAYEQYF
v_gene: TRBV5-5
d_gene: NA
j_gene: TRBJ2-7

CDR3nt: TGTGCCAGCAGCGGGGCCGGGACAGGGAGCACTGAAGCTTTCTTT
CDR3aa: CASSGAGTGSTEAFF
v_gene: TRBV5-4
d_gene: TRBD1
j_gene: TRBJ1-1

CDR3nt: TGCGCCAGCAGCCTAGGTGGAAACACCATATATTTT
CDR3aa: CASSLGGNTIYF
v_gene: TRBV5-1
d_gene: NA
j_gene: TRBJ1-3

CDR3nt: TGTGCCAGCAGTTTAGGGGCTAGTAGCGGGACGGCCTGGGGAGCCAAAAACATTCAGTACTTC
CDR3aa: CASSLGASSGTAWGAKNIQYF
v_gene: TRBV27
d_gene: TRBD2
j_gene: TRBJ2-4

CDR3nt: TGTTCCAGTAGGCGGCCGAATGAGCAGTTCTTC
CDR3aa: CSSRRPNEQFF
v_gene: TRBV7-9
d_gene: NA
j_gene: TRBJ2-1

CDR3nt: TGCAGCGCTAGGGGGTCCGGGGCCAACGTCCTGACTTTC
CDR3aa: CSARGSGANVLTF
v_gene: TRBV29-1
d_gene: NA
j_gene: TRBJ2-6

CDR3nt: TGTGCCAGCAGTACCGACGGGGGGGTAGTCTACGAGCAGTACTTC
CDR3aa: CASSTDGGVVYEQYF
v_gene: TRBV2
d_gene: TRBD2
j_gene: TRBJ2-7

CDR3nt: TGCGCCAGCAGCCTTCCGGGGATCACTAATGAAAAACTGTTTTTT
CDR3aa: CASSLPGITNEKLFF
v_gene: TRBV4-1
d_gene: NA
j_gene: TRBJ1-4

CDR3nt: TGTGCCAGCAGCAGGGACAGGATCGGGTACGAGCAGTACTTC
CDR3aa: CASSRDRIGYEQYF
v_gene: TRBV7-2
d_gene: TRBD1
j_gene: TRBJ2-7

CDR3nt: TGTGCCAGCAGTTTACTAGTCTCGGGGTGGCTTGGCTCCTACAATGAGCAGTTCTTC
CDR3aa: CASSLLVSGWLGSYNEQFF
v_gene: TRBV27
d_gene: NA
j_gene: TRBJ2-1